The T cell receptor beta chain under discussion was sequenced for a study of blood T cell repertoires in COVID-19. Study summary: The origin of the acute and convalescent COVID-19 samples was the United States, Italy and Spain.

As originally analysed: Quantification of nucleated cells was approximated via reference gene primer amplification. Clones were read by immunoSEQ multiplex PCR, and TCRdb kept only the in-frame ones, dropping some. That table furnishes V, J and clone size, whereas the DNA furnished D and trimming. The sample has about 140,000 clones, around nine tenths seen once. V dropped 0 bases and J dropped 6; count of bases not matched to a gene: 8. The germline CDR1 and CDR2 sequences are SGDLS and YYNGEE. The CDR3 runs 16 residues. The receptor was isolated from a woman in her 40s with acute or convalescent COVID-19. The V and J genes are TRBV9 and TRBJ2-2, with 7 bases lining up with TRBD2. The sample consisted of peripheral blood. This CDR3 reads CASSVERGGVAGELFF. The DNA for the CDR3 is TGTGCCAGCAGCGTAGAGAGGGGAGGGGTAGCCGGGGAGCTGTTTTTT.